The 9 T cell receptor beta chains listed next were all sequenced from one sample in a study of cytomegalovirus exposure and HLA in healthy donors (dated by TCRdb to 2016 to 2017). The library relied on the immunoSEQ multiplex PCR assay. For the multiplex PCR, a mixture combining 60 forward primers for TCR Vbeta segments and 13 reverse primers for TCR Jbeta segments was used. This is the immuneACCESS table as TCRdb keeps it, with only in-frame sequences that have V and J called. A part of the clones is gone; compared with another copy, unresolved V genes explain less than half, and the rest is unexplained. The sample table holds some 170,000 clones, of which about 72% were seen once. The top ten hold roughly 2.5% of the sample. Source material: PBMCs. The receptors stem from a human donor in good health.

The gene calls are TRBV27 and TRBJ2-2; 11 positions agree with TRBD1. This CDR3 has 16 residues. Trimming removed 5 bases from V and 5 bases from J; junction bases left unmatched: 7. Germline loops: CDR1 MNHEY, CDR2 SMNVEV (reference sequence). CDR3 nucleotides: TGTGCCAGCAGTCTCGGGACAGGGGGAAAAACCGGGGAGCTGTTTTTT. This sequence encodes CASSLGTGGKTGELFF.

CDR3 protein: CASSAGTNYGYTF. The CDR3 DNA follows: TGTGCCAGCAGTGCGGGGACTAACTATGGCTACACCTTC. This chain connects TRBV25-1 to TRBJ1-2; no clear D. Trimming stripped 4 bases from V and 0 bases from J, with 6 bases between. Germline CDR1 MGHDK, CDR2 SYGVNS. CDR3 size: 13 residues.

The chain joins TRBV7-9 to TRBJ2-7, with TRBD2 as a possible D gene (5 bases). Trimming took off 1 base at V and 4 bases at J, with 11 bases between the two ends. Germline CDR1 is SEHNR and CDR2 is FQNEAQ (reference sequence). The CDR3 contains 14 residues. CDR3 protein: CASSLGGLSYEQYF. CDR3 nucleotide sequence: TGTGCCAGCAGCTTAGGAGGACTGTCGTACGAGCAGTACTTC.

The V gene is TRBV6-1, the J gene TRBJ1-2, with D perhaps TRBD1 (6 bases). The CDR3 extends over 13 amino acids. Trimming took 5 bases from V and 4 from J, leaving 11 bases between them. The germline V gene encodes CDR1 MNHNS and CDR2 SASEGT. This chain's CDR3 is CASSTGTGYGYTF. In DNA, the CDR3 is TGTGCCAGCAGTACAGGGACGGGCTATGGCTACACCTTC.

On this clone itself: One end of the junction does not line up with germline, which may come from a read error. J is TRBJ1-2 and V is TRBV6-4, with 7 bases lining up with TRBD1. Germline CDR1 reads MRHNA; CDR2 reads SNTAGT. The CDR3 has 15 residues. CDR3 sequence reads: CASSESTGPNYGYIF. The CDR3 coding sequence is TGTGCCAGCAGTGAGTCGACAGGGCCTAACTATGGCTACATCTTC.

This sequence joins TRBV9 and TRBJ2-1, with TRBD2 matching over 12 bases. From germline, CDR1 is SGDLS and CDR2 YYNGEE. The CDR3 loop spans 16 amino acids. J was trimmed by 8 bases and V by 3 bases; bases with no gene match: 9. The CDR3 spells CASSGPSSGGAYEQFF. For the CDR3, the DNA is TGTGCCAGCAGCGGGCCCTCTAGCGGGGGGGCCTATGAGCAGTTCTTC.

The sample holds one count of this clone. The identical CDR3 is also encoded by other nucleotide sequences in the sample. V and J are TRBV19 and TRBJ2-7, with 7 bases aligning to TRBD2. J gave up 0 bases and V 3 bases, and 2 bases lay outside the gene matches. The CDR3 has 14 residues. Germline values: CDR1 LNHDA, CDR2 SQIVND (reference sequence). The CDR3 DNA reads TGTGCCAGTAGTATGGGAGGGTCCTCCTACGAGCAGTACTTC. It yields the protein CASSMGGSSYEQYF.

This clone was seen a handful of times. The rearrangement uses TRBV7-3 and TRBJ2-6, with D possibly matching TRBD1 (6 bases). This CDR3 region has 15 residues. Germline assignment: CDR1 SGHTA and CDR2 FQGTGA. The germline V and J ends were trimmed by 5 bases and 0 bases, with 8 bases remaining between them. The CDR3 is CASSLDSSGANVLTF. The CDR3 nucleotides are TGTGCCAGCAGCCTGGACAGCTCTGGGGCCAACGTCCTGACTTTC.

This clone has more than one count but fewer than ten. This chain links TRBV4-1 with TRBJ1-3, with a possible D match to TRBD1 (6 bases). V was pared by 5 bases and J by 6 bases, with 14 bases between. The CDR3 runs to 14 residues. Germline V gene lookup returns CDR1 MGHRA and CDR2 YSYEKL. In DNA form, the CDR3 reads TGCGCCAGCAGCTACAGGGCAAGGGAAAACACCATATATTTT. It encodes CASSYRARENTIYF.